The clone carrying this T cell receptor (beta chain) has a handful of counts. Its target is unknown. Trimming pared 3 bases from V and 4 bases from J, leaving 6 bases between. The CDR3 consists of 12 residues. Per the germline V gene, CDR1 is SGHTA and CDR2 is FQGNSA. The sample is drawn from a study of T cells after yellow fever vaccination. Overall study findings and caveats: It was a small share of clonotypes that appeared in both CD4 and CD8 compartments.

TCRdb re-called the 5' RACE reads with MiXCR, one entry per CDR3 protein. The sample gives 350,000 to 450,000 distinct CDR3 sequences, more than 5.5% of which show up once; over 14% is in the top ten. Sequencing used PBMCs, obtained 5 days after the yellow fever booster vaccination. The gene calls are TRBV7-2 and TRBJ1-2; D is ambiguous. The sequence derives from a man under 40 who received the YFV17D yellow fever vaccine. The CDR3 region has the DNA TGTGCCAGCAGCTTCCTAGTCTATGGCTACACCTTC. Translated, it gives CASSFLVYGYTF. The full variable domain, in which reference TRBV7-2 and TRBJ1-2 provide the parts outside the CDR3, is GAGVSQSPSNKVTEKGKDVELRCDPISGHTALYWYRQSLGQGLEFLIYFQGNSAPDKSGLPSDRFSAERTGGSVSTLTIQRTQQEDSAVYLCASSFLVYGYTFGSGTRLTVV.